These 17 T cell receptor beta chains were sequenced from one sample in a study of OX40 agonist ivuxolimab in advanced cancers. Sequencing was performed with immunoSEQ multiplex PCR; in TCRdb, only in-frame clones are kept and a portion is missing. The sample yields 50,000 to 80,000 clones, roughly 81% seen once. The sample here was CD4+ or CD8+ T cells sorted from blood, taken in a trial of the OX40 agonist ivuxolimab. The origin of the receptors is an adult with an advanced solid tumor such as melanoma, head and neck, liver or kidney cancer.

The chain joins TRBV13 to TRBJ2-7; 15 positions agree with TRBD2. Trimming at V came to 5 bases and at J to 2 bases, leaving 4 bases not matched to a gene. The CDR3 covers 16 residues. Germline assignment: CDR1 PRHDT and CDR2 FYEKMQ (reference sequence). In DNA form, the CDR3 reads TGTGCCAGCAGCGGACGGACTAGCGGGAGGGCCTACGAGCAGTACTTC. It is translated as CASSGRTSGRAYEQYF.

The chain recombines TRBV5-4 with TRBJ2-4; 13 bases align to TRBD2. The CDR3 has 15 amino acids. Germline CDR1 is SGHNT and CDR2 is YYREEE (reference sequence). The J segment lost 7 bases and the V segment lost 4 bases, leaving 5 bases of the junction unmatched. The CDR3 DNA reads TGTGCCAGCAGCCGACTAGCGGGAGGTGAGAACATTCAGTACTTC. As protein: CASSRLAGGENIQYF.

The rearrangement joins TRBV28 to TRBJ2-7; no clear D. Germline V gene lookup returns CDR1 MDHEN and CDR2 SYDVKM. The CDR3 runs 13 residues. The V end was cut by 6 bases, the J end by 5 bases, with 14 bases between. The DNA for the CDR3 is TGTGCCAGCAGCCCCCTAAAGGGCCACGAGCAGTACTTC. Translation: CASSPLKGHEQYF.

The CDR3 loop reads CASSASDSPRETQYF. Here the CDR3 DNA reads TGTGCCAGCAGCGCCTCAGACTCACCAAGAGAGACCCAGTACTTC. The chain links TRBV5-4 to TRBJ2-5; D unresolved. The germline V gene encodes CDR1 SGHNT and CDR2 YYREEE (reference sequence). The CDR3 runs 15 residues. V dropped 4 bases and J dropped 4 bases, with 17 bases sitting between them. Combining the CDR3 with reference TRBV5-4 and TRBJ2-5 gives the whole variable domain ETGVTQSPTHLIKTRGQQVTLRCSSQSGHNTVSWYQQALGQGPQFIFQYYREEENGRGNFPPRFSGLQFPNYSSELNVNALELDDSALYLCASSASDSPRETQYFGPGTRLLVL.

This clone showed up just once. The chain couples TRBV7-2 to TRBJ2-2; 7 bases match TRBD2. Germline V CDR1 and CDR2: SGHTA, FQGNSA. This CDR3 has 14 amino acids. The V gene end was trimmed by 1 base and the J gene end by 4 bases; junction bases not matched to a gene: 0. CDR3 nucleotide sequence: TGTGCCAGCAGCTTAGGGGGGGGCACCGGGGAGCTGTTTTTT. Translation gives CASSLGGGTGELFF.

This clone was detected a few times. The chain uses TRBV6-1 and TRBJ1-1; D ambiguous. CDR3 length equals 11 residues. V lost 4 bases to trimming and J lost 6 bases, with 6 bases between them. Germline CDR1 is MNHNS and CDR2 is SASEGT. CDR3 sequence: CASSGRSEAFF. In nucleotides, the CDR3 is TGTGCCAGCAGTGGAAGATCTGAAGCTTTCTTT.

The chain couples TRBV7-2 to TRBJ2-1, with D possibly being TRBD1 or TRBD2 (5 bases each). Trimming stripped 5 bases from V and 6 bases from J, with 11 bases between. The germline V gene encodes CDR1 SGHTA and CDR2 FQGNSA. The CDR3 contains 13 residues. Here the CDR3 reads CASSPGTRNEQFF. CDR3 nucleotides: TGTGCCAGCAGCCCGGGGACCCGCAATGAGCAGTTCTTC.

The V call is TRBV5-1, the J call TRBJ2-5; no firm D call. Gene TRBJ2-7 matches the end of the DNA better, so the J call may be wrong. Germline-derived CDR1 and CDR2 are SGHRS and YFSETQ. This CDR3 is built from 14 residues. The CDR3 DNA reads TGCGCCAGCAGCTTGGGCTCCCCATGGGGCGAGCAGTACTTC. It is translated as CASSLGSPWGEQYF.

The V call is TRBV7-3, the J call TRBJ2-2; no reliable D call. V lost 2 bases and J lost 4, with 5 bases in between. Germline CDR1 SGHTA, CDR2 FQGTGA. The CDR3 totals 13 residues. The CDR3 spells CASSLRVTGELFF. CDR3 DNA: TGTGCCAGCAGCTTACGGGTCACCGGGGAGCTGTTTTTT.

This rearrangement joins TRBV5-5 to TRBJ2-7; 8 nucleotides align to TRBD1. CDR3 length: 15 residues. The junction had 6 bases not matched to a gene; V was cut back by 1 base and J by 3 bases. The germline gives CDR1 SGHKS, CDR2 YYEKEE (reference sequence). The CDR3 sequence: CASSLRQGANYEQYF. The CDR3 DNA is TGTGCCAGCAGCTTGAGGCAGGGGGCTAACTACGAGCAGTACTTC.

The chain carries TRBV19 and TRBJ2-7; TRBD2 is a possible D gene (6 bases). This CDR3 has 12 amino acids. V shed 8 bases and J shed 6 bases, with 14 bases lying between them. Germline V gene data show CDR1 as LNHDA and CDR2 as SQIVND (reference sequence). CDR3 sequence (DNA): TGTGCCAGTTCAAACCGGGAGCGCGAGCAGTACTTC. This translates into CASSNREREQYF.

The CDR3, as DNA: TGCGCCAGCAGCGAGTCTCTAGCGGGAGGGACCGGGGAGCTGTTTTTT. Translating gives CASSESLAGGTGELFF. V gene TRBV5-1 combines with J gene TRBJ2-2; 12 bases are a match to TRBD2. The CDR3 runs to 16 residues. The germline V gene has CDR1 SGHRS and CDR2 YFSETQ. J gave up 5 bases and V 4 bases, and 6 bases lay outside the gene matches.

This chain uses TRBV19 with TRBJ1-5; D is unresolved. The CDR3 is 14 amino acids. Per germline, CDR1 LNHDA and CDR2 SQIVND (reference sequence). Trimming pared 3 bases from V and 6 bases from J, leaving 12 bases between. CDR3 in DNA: TGTGCCAGTAGTATTACGGGTTGGGGTCAGCCCCAGCATTTT. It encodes CASSITGWGQPQHF.

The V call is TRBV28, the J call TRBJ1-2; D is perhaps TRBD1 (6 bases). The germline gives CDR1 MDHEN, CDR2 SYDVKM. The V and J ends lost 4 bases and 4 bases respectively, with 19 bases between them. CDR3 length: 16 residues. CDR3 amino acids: CASSSGGGGLVYGYTF. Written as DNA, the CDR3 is TGTGCCAGCAGTTCGGGCGGGGGGGGCCTAGTCTATGGCTACACCTTC.

The CDR3 sequence: CASSGTAANYGYTF. CDR3 DNA: TGTGCCAGTAGCGGGACAGCTGCTAACTATGGCTACACCTTC. The V gene is TRBV19, the J gene TRBJ1-2; TRBD1 matches at 7 bases. From germline, CDR1 is LNHDA and CDR2 SQIVND (reference sequence). The junction had 4 bases not matched to a gene; V was cut back by 6 bases and J by 0 bases. CDR3 length: 14 amino acids.

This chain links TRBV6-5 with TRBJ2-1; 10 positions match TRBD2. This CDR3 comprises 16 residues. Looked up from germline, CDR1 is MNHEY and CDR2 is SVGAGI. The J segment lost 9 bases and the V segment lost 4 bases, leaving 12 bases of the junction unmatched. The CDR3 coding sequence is TGTGCCAGCAGTTCCCCTCGTGAAGCGGGAGGGGTTGAGCAGTTCTTC. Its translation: CASSSPREAGGVEQFF.

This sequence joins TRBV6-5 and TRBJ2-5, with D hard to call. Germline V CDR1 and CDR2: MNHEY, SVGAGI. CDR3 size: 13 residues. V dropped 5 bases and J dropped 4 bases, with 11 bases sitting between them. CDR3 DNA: TGTGCCAGCAGTGTTAGGCGTGGAGAGACCCAGTACTTC. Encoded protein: CASSVRRGETQYF.